The entry that follows covers one TCR beta chain sequence. This clonotype was recorded many times. The clone's antigen remains unknown. Qualities for individual bases were not recorded, and no much larger clone is one base off. Receptor libraries were prepared by RACE. The data were produced on a NextSeq 500. During library preparation, unique molecular identifiers were attached to individual cDNA molecules so that TCRs could be counted in a quantitative, reproducible way. Each blood RNA sample was used to sequence both TCR alpha and TCR beta chains. The source study handled its data this way. The median number of TCRs per sample was approximately 93,000, ranging from 23,224 to 690,600. V, J and CDR3 annotation of the TCR reads was performed with the Decombinator software suite. To make PS versus PT1 abundance plots, every sample was subsampled to the same number of TCRs (28,000). TCRs were defined as expanded if absent before sensitization and observed at least eight times at the 2-week time point. TCRdb applied fastp at Q25 and MiXCR to the public reads, then kept only in-frame beta chains. For every CDR3 protein sequence, its rows merge into one entry that carries the most common genes and DNA. TCRdb, not the original authors, processed these V and J calls. This sample holds nearly 95,000 distinct CDR3 sequences; roughly 9.6% were observed only once. Over 2% of the sample is held by the ten biggest clonotypes.

The data belong to a study of human T cells and chemical hapten exposure (dated by TCRdb to 2020 to 2022). Looking at the study overall: For sensitization, 2% DPC in acetone was applied to a 2 cm by 2 cm area of upper inner arm skin. Libraries were pooled for sequencing, and per-sample TCR yields varied mainly because of small differences in library volumes within the pool. Alopecia areata with under or over 50% scalp involvement, alopecia totalis and alopecia universalis were represented in the patient cohort, which was mostly female. Peripheral blood TCR repertoire changes were tracked in vivo in alopecia patients during primary and secondary sensitization to the hapten diphenylcyclopropenone (DPC). Patch testing was performed on the upper back with Finn chambers containing 0.01% DPC, and the patch tests were scored after 6 days according to International Contact Dermatitis Research Group standards. Throughout the approximately 23-week study period, patients were also given weekly therapeutic DPC doses on the scalp. Blood samples were taken from patients before sensitization (week 0) and at 2, 6 and about 24 weeks after DPC sensitization. Roughly 30 alopecia patients provided blood for TCR sequencing at one to four time points (pre-sensitization, 2, 6 and 24 weeks).

General study outcomes and caveats: Alopecia, a presumed autoimmune disease, was present in all patients, so the immune response of the patients might differ from that of healthy individuals. Patch test score correlated positively with the number of PT1 expanded TCRs, reaching significance at thresholds 8, 16 and 32 but not at 4. After repeated subsampling, the strength of the expansion versus patch-test correlation and the threshold at which it became significant changed. No change with DPC sensitization was found in the number of TCRs above 1 in 1000 frequency, and no evidence of global repertoire structure alterations was found. Compared with pre-sensitization or healthy control sets, expanded TCRs formed significantly more large CDR3 similarity clusters, which is consistent with antigen-driven responses.

Taken with the paper, the label for time point translates to: patch test 2, 6 weeks after DPC sensitization. The treatment or condition tag for this specimen amounts to: therapeutic diphenylcyclopropenone sensitization with weekly scalp DPC. At every patch-test visit, the blood draw took place before the patch test was put on. Patients were eligible if aged 18 to 70, diagnosed with alopecia and judged suitable for DPC therapy, and pregnant patients were excluded. Total RNA was extracted from unfractionated whole blood collected in Tempus Blood RNA tubes. Its CDR3 holds 13 amino acids, cysteine through phenylalanine. The entry retains the CDR3 DNA only, 39 bases that are in frame from base 1. V has 3 bases trimmed and J has 5 bases trimmed; junction bases matching no gene number 2.

The TCR sequence derives from a man aged 35 to 55 with alopecia areata. Some clones in this sample may be carry-over from other donors' samples. The chain uses TRBV12-3 or TRBV12-4 and TRBJ1-1, and 8 junction bases match TRBD1. This specimen consisted of whole blood, obtained in connection with sensitization to the hapten diphenylcyclopropenone (DPC). The bases read TGTGCCAGCAGTTTCCAGGGGGCTACTGAAGCTTTCTTT. The encoded protein is CASSFQGATEAFF.